Listed below are T cell receptor beta chains from one sample, sequenced in a study of long-term antiretroviral therapy in people with HIV. Using immunoSEQ multiplex PCR, the repertoire was profiled, and TCRdb retains in-frame clones only, with some absent. The table lists around 21,000 clones, roughly 89% of them singletons. This specimen was unsorted PBMCs, taken 2.1 years after starting antiretroviral therapy. The receptors stem from a man aged 18 to 35 with HIV. The CDR3 runs from the conserved cysteine through the conserved F or W. D genes are given only for firm matches. Clone size is shown for a subset of rows, as once, few, many or a class of expanded clone.

v_gene	d_gene	j_gene	abundance	CDR3nt	CDR3aa
TRBV29-1	NA	TRBJ2-1	NA	TGCAGCGTTGAAGGGTGGGGCCAAGAAACTAGCTCCAGCTCCTACAATGAGCAGTTCTTC	CSVEGWGQETSSSSYNEQFF
TRBV18	NA	TRBJ2-2	NA	TGTGCCAGCACTGAATCGGGGGAGCTGTTTTTT	CASTESGELFF
TRBV7-8	NA	TRBJ1-1	NA	TGTGCCAGCAGCTTCACGGGGGGGGTGAACACTGAAGCTTTCTTT	CASSFTGGVNTEAFF
TRBV10-3	NA	TRBJ1-6	NA	TGTGCCATCAGTGAGTCTCAATATAATTCACCCCTCCACTTT	CAISESQYNSPLHF
TRBV5-8	NA	TRBJ1-1	NA	TGTGCCAGCAGCAGAAGACAGCGTGGGGTTGAGAGAGGAGCTTTCTTT	CASSRRQRGVERGAFF
TRBV15	NA	TRBJ2-3	NA	TGTGCCACCAGCAGAGGAGGGGATTTAGACACAGATACGCAGTATTTT	CATSRGGDLDTDTQYF
TRBV7-9	NA	TRBJ1-2	few	TGTGCCAGCAGCTTAGGAGGCGATGGCTACACCTTC	CASSLGGDGYTF
TRBV9	NA	TRBJ1-1	NA	TGTGCCAGCAGCGTAGGGGCTGAAGCTTTCTTT	CASSVGAEAFF
TRBV4-2	NA	TRBJ2-3	NA	TGTGCCAGCAGCCAAGATTCCCCGGAAGATACGCAGTATTTT	CASSQDSPEDTQYF
TRBV12-5	NA	TRBJ1-1	NA	TGTGCTAGTGGTCATGGGATCACTGAAGCTTTCTTT	CASGHGITEAFF
TRBV2	TRBD2	TRBJ2-7	NA	TGTGCCAGCAGAAGCGGGAGTTACGAGCAGTACTTC	CASRSGSYEQYF
TRBV2	TRBD1	TRBJ1-4	NA	TGTGCCAGCATTCTACGGGACAGGGGTGAGGAAAAACTGTTTTTT	CASILRDRGEEKLFF
TRBV2	NA	TRBJ1-1	NA	TGTGCCAGCCAACAGGAGCGGGACACTGAAGCTTTCTTT	CASQQERDTEAFF
TRBV4-2	NA	TRBJ2-1	NA	TGTGCCAGCAGCCAAGTCCAAAGCTCCTACAATGAGCAGTTCTTC	CASSQVQSSYNEQFF
TRBV19	TRBD1	TRBJ1-6	NA	TGTGCCAGTAGTGGGTACCGGGACAGGGCTTCACCCCTCCACTTT	CASSGYRDRASPLHF
TRBV6-5	NA	TRBJ1-5	NA	TGTGCCAGCAGTCCCGGGACCGTGCATGCGCCCCAGCATTTT	CASSPGTVHAPQHF
TRBV19	TRBD1	TRBJ2-2	NA	TGTGCCAGTGTCCGGGACAGGGGAAACACCGGGGAGCTGTTTTTT	CASVRDRGNTGELFF
TRBV25-1	NA	TRBJ1-2	NA	TGTGCCAGCGGGGAAGGTTATGGCTACACCTTC	CASGEGYGYTF
TRBV7-6	NA	TRBJ2-7	NA	TGTGCCAGCAGCTCAAGACTAGTTTCCGAGCAGTACTTC	CASSSRLVSEQYF
TRBV27	TRBD1	TRBJ1-5	once	TGTGCCAGCAGTTTATCAGGACAGGGAGGTAGCAATCAGCCCCAGCATTTT	CASSLSGQGGSNQPQHF
TRBV5-4	NA	TRBJ1-1	NA	TGTGCCAGCAGCTTTCCCCAGGGCACTGAAGCTTTCTTT	CASSFPQGTEAFF
TRBV11-1	NA	TRBJ1-1	once	TGTGCCAGCAGCGGTCCCCTAGGGGAGGACGCTGAAGCTTTCTTT	CASSGPLGEDAEAFF
TRBV6-5	TRBD1	TRBJ1-1	NA	TGTGCCAGCAGCCAAGGACAGGGCGACACTGAAGCTTTCTTT	CASSQGQGDTEAFF
TRBV13	TRBD2	TRBJ2-1	NA	TGTGCCAGCAGCTTTTGGGTTACGGGAGGCTCCTACAATGAGCAGTTCTTC	CASSFWVTGGSYNEQFF
TRBV15	NA	TRBJ2-7	few	TGTGCCACCAGCAGAGGTGGGACCTCCTACGAGCAGTACTTC	CATSRGGTSYEQYF
TRBV6-5	NA	TRBJ2-7	NA	TGTGCCAGCAGGCTTCGGGACACTACCTACGAGCAGTACTTC	CASRLRDTTYEQYF
TRBV7-2	TRBD2	TRBJ2-1	NA	TGTGCCAGCAGCTCCTCAAGTAGTAGCGGGGGGGGGTACAATGAGCAGTTCTTC	CASSSSSSSGGGYNEQFF
TRBV10-2	NA	TRBJ2-7	NA	TGCGCCAGCAGTGTCCGGGACTACGAGCAGTACTTC	CASSVRDYEQYF
TRBV4-1	NA	TRBJ2-6	NA	TGCGCCAGCAGCCATTCCCAGCACGGGGCCAACGTCCTGACTTTC	CASSHSQHGANVLTF
TRBV6-1	NA	TRBJ2-2	NA	TGTGCCAGCACGGAGGATCTTCGGGGGGAGCTGTTTTTT	CASTEDLRGELFF
TRBV10-3	NA	TRBJ1-4	NA	TGTGCCATCGGAGCGGGAGGGACTAATGAAAAACTGTTTTTT	CAIGAGGTNEKLFF
TRBV2	NA	TRBJ1-2	NA	TGTGCCAGCAGTGAAAGGGGGGAGCACTCCTATGGCTACACCTTC	CASSERGEHSYGYTF
TRBV12-5	NA	TRBJ1-5	NA	TGTGCTAGTGGTTTTGAAACCGGGGGCAATCAGCCCCAGCATTTT	CASGFETGGNQPQHF
TRBV4-3	TRBD1	TRBJ2-1	NA	TGCGCCAGCAGCCAAGGGGGATTCGGACAGGGCTTCGATGAGCAGTTCTTC	CASSQGGFGQGFDEQFF
TRBV6-1	NA	TRBJ2-7	NA	TGTGCCTCACAGGTCGTGGGTGCCCCCTACGAGCAGTACTTC	CASQVVGAPYEQYF
TRBV2	TRBD1	TRBJ1-1	NA	TGTGCCCGCAGGGGGGACACTGAAGCTTTCTTT	CARRGDTEAFF
TRBV7-7	NA	TRBJ2-1	NA	TGTGCTAGCAGCCCTTCGGGTGCGGGGCCCCACAATGAGCAGTTCTTC	CASSPSGAGPHNEQFF
TRBV6-5	NA	TRBJ1-1	NA	TGTGCCAGCAGTCCCGGACTTCCTGAAGCTTTCTTT	CASSPGLPEAFF
TRBV9	NA	TRBJ2-3	NA	TGTGCCAGCAGCGCTGGAGAGGGGGAGACAGATACGCAGTATTTT	CASSAGEGETDTQYF
TRBV11-2	NA	TRBJ2-7	few	TGTGCCAGCAGCTTAAGCGTCGGTGGCGAGCAGTACTTC	CASSLSVGGEQYF
TRBV29-1	NA	TRBJ1-1	NA	TGCAGCGTTGTCGGGGAGGTGGGCACTGAAGCTTTCTTT	CSVVGEVGTEAFF
TRBV10-3	NA	TRBJ1-2	NA	TGTGCCATCCTGGGGGAGGACGGCGGCTACACCTTC	CAILGEDGGYTF
TRBV5-8	TRBD1	TRBJ1-5	once	TGTGCCAGCGGTCCCAGGGGGAGCAATCAGCCCCAGCATTTT	CASGPRGSNQPQHF
TRBV2	NA	TRBJ2-1	NA	TGTGCCAGCAGTGAACCAATCTCGACAGCTTACAATGAGCAGTTCTTC	CASSEPISTAYNEQFF
TRBV7-9	NA	TRBJ2-3	NA	TGTGCCAGCAGCTCCTGGGGCGGTAGCACAGATACGCAGTATTTT	CASSSWGGSTDTQYF
TRBV9	NA	TRBJ1-1	NA	TGTGCCAGCAGCGTAGTGCAGGGAGCTAACACTGAAGCTTTCTTT	CASSVVQGANTEAFF
TRBV4-3	NA	TRBJ1-2	NA	TGCGCCAGCAGCCCGTCGGGGGCCTCGGGGTTAAGGTATGGCTACACCTTC	CASSPSGASGLRYGYTF
TRBV7-2	NA	TRBJ2-6	NA	TGTGCCAGCAGCCCCCAGACAGGCTCTGGGGCCAACGTCCTGACTTTC	CASSPQTGSGANVLTF
TRBV6-6	TRBD2	TRBJ2-1	NA	TGTGCCAGCAGTTCGCGGGGGAGCGACAATGAGCAGTTCTTC	CASSSRGSDNEQFF
TRBV18	TRBD1	TRBJ2-7	NA	TGTGCCAGCTCACGGGATGGACAGGGGGTCTACGAGCAGTACTTC	CASSRDGQGVYEQYF
TRBV20-1	NA	TRBJ2-5	NA	TGCAGTGCGGTACCGGGGGAGACCCAGTACTTC	CSAVPGETQYF
TRBV9	NA	TRBJ2-1	NA	TGTGCCAGCAGCCCCTCCGGGGCAGAGGCGTTCTTC	CASSPSGAEAFF
TRBV19	NA	TRBJ1-2	NA	TGTGCCAGTAGTATAGAGGGAGGTCCTCACTATGGCTACACCTTC	CASSIEGGPHYGYTF
TRBV2	NA	TRBJ2-7	NA	TGTGCCAGCAGTATCGGTCTCGAGCAGTACTTC	CASSIGLEQYF
TRBV25-1	TRBD1	TRBJ1-1	NA	TGTGCCAGCAAGGGACAGGGGGGCACTGAAGCTTTCTTT	CASKGQGGTEAFF
TRBV2	NA	TRBJ2-5	NA	TGTGCCAGCAGTGGGGGTGGTGGGGGCCAAGAGACCCAGTACTTC	CASSGGGGGQETQYF
TRBV27	TRBD1	TRBJ1-6	NA	TGTGCCAGCAGTTTGATAACCGGGACAGGGCTTAATTCACCCCTCCACTTT	CASSLITGTGLNSPLHF